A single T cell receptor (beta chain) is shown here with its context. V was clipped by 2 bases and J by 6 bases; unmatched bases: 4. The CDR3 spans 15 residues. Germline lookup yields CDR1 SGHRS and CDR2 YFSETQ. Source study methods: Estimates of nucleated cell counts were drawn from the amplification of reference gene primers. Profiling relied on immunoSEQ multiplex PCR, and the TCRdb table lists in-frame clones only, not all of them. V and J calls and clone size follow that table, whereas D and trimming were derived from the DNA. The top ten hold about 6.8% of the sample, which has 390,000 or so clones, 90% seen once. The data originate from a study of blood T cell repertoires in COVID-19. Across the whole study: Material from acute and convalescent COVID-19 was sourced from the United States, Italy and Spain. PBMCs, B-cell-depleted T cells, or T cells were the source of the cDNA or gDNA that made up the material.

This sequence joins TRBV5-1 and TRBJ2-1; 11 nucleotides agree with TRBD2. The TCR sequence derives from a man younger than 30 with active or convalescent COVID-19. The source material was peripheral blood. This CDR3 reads CASSFRLAGFNEQFF. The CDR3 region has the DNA TGCGCCAGCAGCTTTAGACTAGCGGGGTTCAATGAGCAGTTCTTC.